The clone carrying this TCR beta chain has more than one count but fewer than ten. No antigen is known for it. Isolating PBMCs gave at least 6 million of these cells per sample. The data stem from a study of blood T cells in healthy people across ages. General study findings and limits: Across samples, TCR beta diversity tracked strongly with naive T cell percentage. Naive and antigen-experienced cells were not separated, limiting conclusive comparison.

The use of a sample-barcoded 5' primer and a J-beta primer mix characterized a second PCR of 7 to 11 cycles. Each sample provided no less than 2.5 million CDR3-containing paired-end reads. TCRdb reprocessed the 5' RACE reads with MiXCR, giving one entry per CDR3 protein. The table shows about 750,000 distinct CDR3 sequences, with roughly 50% occurring only once. The CDR3 is made up of 16 amino acids. The V end was cut by 5 bases, the J end by 6 bases, with 20 bases between. The chain carries TRBV12-3 or TRBV12-4 and TRBJ1-5, with D possibly matching TRBD1 (5 bases). This TCR was sampled from an elderly man in good health. The source material was blood. The CDR3 nucleotides are TGTGCCAGCAGTCCAGATCCGGTGGGGCCGTCTCAGCCCCAGCATTTT. Translating gives CASSPDPVGPSQPQHF.